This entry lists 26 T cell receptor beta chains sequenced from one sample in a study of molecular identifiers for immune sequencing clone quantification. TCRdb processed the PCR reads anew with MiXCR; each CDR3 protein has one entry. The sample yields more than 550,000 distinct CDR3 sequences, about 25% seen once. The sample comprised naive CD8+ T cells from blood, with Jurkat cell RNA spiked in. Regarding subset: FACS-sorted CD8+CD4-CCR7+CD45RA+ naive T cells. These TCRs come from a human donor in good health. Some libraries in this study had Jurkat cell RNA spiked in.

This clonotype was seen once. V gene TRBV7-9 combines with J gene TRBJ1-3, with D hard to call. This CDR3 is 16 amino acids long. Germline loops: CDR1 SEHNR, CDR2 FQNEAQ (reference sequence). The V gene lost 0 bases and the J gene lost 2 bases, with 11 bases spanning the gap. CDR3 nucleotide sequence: TGTGCCAGCAGCTTAGCGCTTGGGGTTACTGGAAACACCATATATTTT. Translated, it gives CASSLALGVTGNTIYF.

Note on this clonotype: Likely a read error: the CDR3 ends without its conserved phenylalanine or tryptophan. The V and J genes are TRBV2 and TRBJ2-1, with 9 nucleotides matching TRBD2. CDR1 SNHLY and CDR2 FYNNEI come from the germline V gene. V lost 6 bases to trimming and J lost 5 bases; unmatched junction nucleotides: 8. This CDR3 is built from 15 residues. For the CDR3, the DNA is TGTGCCAGCAGCGGCAGACTAGCGGAGGACAATGAGCAGTTCCTC. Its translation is CASSGRLAEDNEQFL.

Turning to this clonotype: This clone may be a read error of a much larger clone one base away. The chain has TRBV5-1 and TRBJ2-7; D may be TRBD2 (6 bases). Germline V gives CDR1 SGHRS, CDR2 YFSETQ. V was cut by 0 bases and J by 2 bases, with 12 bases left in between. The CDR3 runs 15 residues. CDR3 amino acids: CASSLVSSVAYEQYF. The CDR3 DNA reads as TGCGCCAGCAGCTTGGTTTCTAGCGTGGCCTACGAGCAGTACTTC.

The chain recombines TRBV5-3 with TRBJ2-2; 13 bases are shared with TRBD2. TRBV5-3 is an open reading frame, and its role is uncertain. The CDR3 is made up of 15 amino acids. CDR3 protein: CVSSWGLAGSGELFF. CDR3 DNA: TGTGTCAGCAGCTGGGGACTAGCGGGGTCCGGGGAGCTGTTTTTT.

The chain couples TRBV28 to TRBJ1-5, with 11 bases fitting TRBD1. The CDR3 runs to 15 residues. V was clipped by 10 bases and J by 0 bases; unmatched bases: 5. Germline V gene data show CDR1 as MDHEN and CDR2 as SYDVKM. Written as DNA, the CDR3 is TGTGCCATCCAGGACAGGGGGCCTAGCAATCAGCCCCAGCATTTT. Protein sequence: CAIQDRGPSNQPQHF.

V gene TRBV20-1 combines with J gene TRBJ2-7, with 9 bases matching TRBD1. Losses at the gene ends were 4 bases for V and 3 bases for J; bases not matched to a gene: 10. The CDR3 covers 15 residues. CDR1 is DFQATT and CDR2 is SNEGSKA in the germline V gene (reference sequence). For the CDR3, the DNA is TGCAGTGCTACCGGAGAGGGGACAGGGATCTACGAGCAGTACTTC. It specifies CSATGEGTGIYEQYF.

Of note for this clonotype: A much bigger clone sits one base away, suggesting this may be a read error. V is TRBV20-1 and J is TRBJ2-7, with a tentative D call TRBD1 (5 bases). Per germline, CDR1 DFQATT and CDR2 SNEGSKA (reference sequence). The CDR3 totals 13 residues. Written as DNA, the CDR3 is TGCAGAGCGACTGACAGTGAAACCTACGAGCAGTACTTC. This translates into CRATDSETYEQYF.

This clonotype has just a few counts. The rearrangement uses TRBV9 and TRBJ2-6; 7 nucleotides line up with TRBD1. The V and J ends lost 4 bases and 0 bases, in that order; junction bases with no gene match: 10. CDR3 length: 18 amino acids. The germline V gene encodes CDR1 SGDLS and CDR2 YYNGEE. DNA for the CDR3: TGTGCCAGCAGCCCATCCGGGACAGATAGCTCTGGGGCCAACGTCCTGACTTTC. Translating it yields CASSPSGTDSSGANVLTF.

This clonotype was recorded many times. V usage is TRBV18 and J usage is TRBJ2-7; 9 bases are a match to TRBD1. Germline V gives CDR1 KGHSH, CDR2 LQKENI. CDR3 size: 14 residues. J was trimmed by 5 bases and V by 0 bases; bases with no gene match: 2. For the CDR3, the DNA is TGTGCCAGCTCACCACCGGGACAGGGTAACGAGCAGTACTTC. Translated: CASSPPGQGNEQYF.

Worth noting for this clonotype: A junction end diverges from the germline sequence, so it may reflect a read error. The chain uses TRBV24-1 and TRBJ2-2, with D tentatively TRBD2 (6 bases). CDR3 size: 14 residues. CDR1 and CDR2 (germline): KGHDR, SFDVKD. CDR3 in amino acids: CATSELQNTGGLFF. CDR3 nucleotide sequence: TGTGCCACCAGTGAGCTACAGAACACCGGGGGGCTGTTTTTT.

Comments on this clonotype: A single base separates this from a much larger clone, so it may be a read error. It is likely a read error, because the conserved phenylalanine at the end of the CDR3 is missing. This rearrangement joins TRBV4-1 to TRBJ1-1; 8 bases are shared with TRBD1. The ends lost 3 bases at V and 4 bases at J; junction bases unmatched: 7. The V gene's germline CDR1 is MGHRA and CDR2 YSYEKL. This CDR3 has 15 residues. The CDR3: CASSQQGASGTEAFL. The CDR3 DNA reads TGCGCCAGCAGCCAGCAGGGGGCTAGCGGCACTGAAGCTTTCCTT.

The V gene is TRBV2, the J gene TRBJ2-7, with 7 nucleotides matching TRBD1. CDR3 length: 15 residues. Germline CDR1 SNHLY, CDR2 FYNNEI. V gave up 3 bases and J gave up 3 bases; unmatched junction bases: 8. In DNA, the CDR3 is TGTGCCAGCAGTGAGGGGACAGCGGAATACTACGAGCAGTACTTC. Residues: CASSEGTAEYYEQYF.

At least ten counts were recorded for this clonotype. CDR3 protein: CSVLTRTGGFYGYTF. The CDR3, as DNA: TGCAGCGTTCTTACCCGGACAGGGGGTTTCTATGGCTACACCTTC. The chain combines TRBV29-1 with TRBJ1-2, with TRBD1 matching over 10 bases. The CDR3 is 15 residues long. CDR1 SQVTM and CDR2 ANQGSEA come from the germline V gene. Losses at the gene ends were 5 bases for V and 4 bases for J; bases not matched to a gene: 10.

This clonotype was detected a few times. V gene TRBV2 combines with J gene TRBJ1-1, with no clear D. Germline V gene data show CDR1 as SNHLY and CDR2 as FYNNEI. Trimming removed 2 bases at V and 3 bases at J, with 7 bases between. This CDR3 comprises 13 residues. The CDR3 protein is CASSEPLDTEAFF. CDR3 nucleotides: TGTGCCAGCAGTGAACCCCTCGACACTGAAGCTTTCTTT.

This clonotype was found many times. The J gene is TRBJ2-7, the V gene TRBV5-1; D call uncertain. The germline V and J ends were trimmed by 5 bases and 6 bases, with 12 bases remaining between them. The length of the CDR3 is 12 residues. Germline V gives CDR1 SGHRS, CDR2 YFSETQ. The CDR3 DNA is TGCGCCAGCAGTGTGTCGGGTCGCGAGCAGTACTTC. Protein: CASSVSGREQYF.

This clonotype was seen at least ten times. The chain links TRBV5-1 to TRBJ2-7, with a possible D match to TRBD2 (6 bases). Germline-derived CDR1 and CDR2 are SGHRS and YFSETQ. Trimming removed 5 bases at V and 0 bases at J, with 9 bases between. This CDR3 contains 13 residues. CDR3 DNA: TGCGCCAGCAGGGTAGCGGTCTCCTACGAGCAGTACTTC. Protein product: CASRVAVSYEQYF.

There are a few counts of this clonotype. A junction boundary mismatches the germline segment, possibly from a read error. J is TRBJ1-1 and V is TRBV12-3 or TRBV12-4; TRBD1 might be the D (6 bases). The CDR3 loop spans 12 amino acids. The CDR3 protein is CASSTGQSAALF. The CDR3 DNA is TGTGCCAGCAGCACTGGACAGTCTGCAGCTCTCTTT.

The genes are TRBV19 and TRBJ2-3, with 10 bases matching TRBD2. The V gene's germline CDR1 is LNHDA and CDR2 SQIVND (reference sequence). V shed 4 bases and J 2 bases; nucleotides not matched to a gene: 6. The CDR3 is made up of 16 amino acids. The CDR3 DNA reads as TGTGCCAGTAGTACGCGGACTAGCGGAAACACAGATACGCAGTATTTT. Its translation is CASSTRTSGNTDTQYF.

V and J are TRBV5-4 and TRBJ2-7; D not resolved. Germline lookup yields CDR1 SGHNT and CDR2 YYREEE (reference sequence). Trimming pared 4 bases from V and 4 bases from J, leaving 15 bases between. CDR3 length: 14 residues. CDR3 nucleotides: TGTGCCAGCAGCCCACGACAATCACCTTACGAGCAGTACTTC. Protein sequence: CASSPRQSPYEQYF.

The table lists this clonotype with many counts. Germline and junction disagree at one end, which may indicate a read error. The CDR3 sequence: CASRGKPSFF. The CDR3 region has the DNA TGTGCCAGCAGGGGGAAACCTAGTTTCTTC. This rearrangement joins TRBV7-6 to TRBJ2-7, with unresolved D. CDR1 is SGHVS and CDR2 is FNYEAQ in the germline V gene. CDR3 length equals 10 residues.

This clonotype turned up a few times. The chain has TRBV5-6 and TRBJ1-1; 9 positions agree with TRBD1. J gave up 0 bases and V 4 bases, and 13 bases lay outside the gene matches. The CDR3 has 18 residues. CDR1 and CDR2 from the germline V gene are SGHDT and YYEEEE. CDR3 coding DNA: TGTGCCAGCAGCCAAACCTGGGACAGGGTAGGGATGAACACTGAAGCTTTCTTT. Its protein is CASSQTWDRVGMNTEAFF.

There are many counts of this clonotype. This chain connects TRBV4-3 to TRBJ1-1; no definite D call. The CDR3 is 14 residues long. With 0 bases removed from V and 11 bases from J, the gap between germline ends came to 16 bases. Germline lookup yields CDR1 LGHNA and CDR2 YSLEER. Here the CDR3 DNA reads TGCGCCAGCAGCCAAGATGAGGGCCCTATGTGGGCTTTCTTT. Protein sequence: CASSQDEGPMWAFF.

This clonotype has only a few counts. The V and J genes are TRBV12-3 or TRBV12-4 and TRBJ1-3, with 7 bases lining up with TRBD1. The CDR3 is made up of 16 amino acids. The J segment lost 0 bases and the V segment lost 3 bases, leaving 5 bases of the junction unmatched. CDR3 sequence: CASSFPTGSSGNTIYF. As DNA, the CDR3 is TGTGCCAGCAGTTTCCCGACAGGGAGCTCTGGAAACACCATATATTTT.

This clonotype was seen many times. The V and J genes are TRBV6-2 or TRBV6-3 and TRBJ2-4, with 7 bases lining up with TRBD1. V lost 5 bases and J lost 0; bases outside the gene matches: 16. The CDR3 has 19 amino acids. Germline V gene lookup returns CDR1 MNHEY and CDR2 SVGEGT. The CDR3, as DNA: TGTGCCAGCAGTCACCGAGGGACAGAAAACCTACTAGCCAAAAACATTCAGTACTTC. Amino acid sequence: CASSHRGTENLLAKNIQYF.

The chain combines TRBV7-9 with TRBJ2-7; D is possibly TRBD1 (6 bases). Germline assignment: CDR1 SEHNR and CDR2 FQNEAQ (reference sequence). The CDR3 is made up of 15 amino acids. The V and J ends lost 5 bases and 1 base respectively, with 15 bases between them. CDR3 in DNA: TGTGCCAGCAGCCCAGACCGGGACAAATCCTACGAGCAGTACTTC. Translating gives CASSPDRDKSYEQYF. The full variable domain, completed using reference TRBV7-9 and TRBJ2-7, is DTGVSQNPRHKITKRGQNVTFRCDPISEHNRLYWYRQTLGQGPEFLTYFQNEAQLEKSRLLSDRFSAERPKGSFSTLEIQRTEQGDSAMYLCASSPDRDKSYEQYFGPGTRLTVT.

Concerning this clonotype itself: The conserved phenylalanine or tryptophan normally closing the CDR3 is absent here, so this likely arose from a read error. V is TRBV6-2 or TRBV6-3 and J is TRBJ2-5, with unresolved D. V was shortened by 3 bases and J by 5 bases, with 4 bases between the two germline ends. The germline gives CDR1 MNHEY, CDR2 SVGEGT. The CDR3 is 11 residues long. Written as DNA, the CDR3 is TGTGCCAGCAGTTATGGCGAGACCCAGTACCTC. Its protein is CASSYGETQYL.